The T cell receptor beta chain under discussion was sequenced for a study of blood T cell repertoires in COVID-19. In the study overall: Some COVID-19 samples were acute and others convalescent; all came from the United States, Italy and Spain. T cells, B-cell-depleted T cells, or PBMCs provided the cDNA or gDNA that served as material.

Authors' processing steps: Quantification of nucleated cells was approximated via reference gene primer amplification. Data came from immunoSEQ multiplex PCR; TCRdb stores just in-frame clones and leaves some out. V, J and clone size were drawn from that table, and D and trimming were deduced from the DNA. This table has tens of thousands of clones, approximately 80% appearing once. The sequenced material came from peripheral blood. This receptor was taken from a woman aged 60-75 years with acute or convalescent COVID-19.

CDR3 nucleotide sequence: TGTGCCAGCTCACCACCGGAGGGGCGAGGAGAGCAGTTCTTC. It encodes CASSPPEGRGEQFF. V and J are TRBV18 and TRBJ2-1; D is perhaps TRBD2 (6 bases). Germline V gene lookup returns CDR1 KGHSH and CDR2 LQKENI. This CDR3 has 14 residues. The V and J ends lost 0 bases and 10 bases respectively, with 13 bases between them.